This T cell receptor (beta chain) is from a study of T cells in localized non-small cell lung cancer. Study results and caveats: Because only a single region of the tumor was sequenced, heterogeneity remains possible. Across samples, adjacent lung featured a median roughly 50 of the top 100 tumor clones. The highest T cell clonality was in uninvolved adjacent lung, above tumor.

Generated by immunoSEQ multiplex PCR, the TCRdb table keeps only in-frame clones and is missing some. The profile shows about 48,000 clones, 70% to 85% of them singletons. For this clone: Its antigen remains unidentified.

CDR1 is LNHDA and CDR2 is SQIVND in the germline V gene (reference sequence). CDR3 size: 14 residues. Trimming removed 1 base at V and 1 base at J, with 7 bases between. Sequenced material: peripheral blood, taken before any cancer treatment. This receptor was identified in a man aged 35-75 years with stage I squamous cell lung carcinoma. This chain connects TRBV19 to TRBJ2-5; possible D gene TRBD2, 6 bases. The CDR3 loop is CASSIGTIQETQYF. Here the CDR3 DNA reads TGTGCCAGTAGTATAGGGACTATCCAAGAGACCCAGTACTTC.